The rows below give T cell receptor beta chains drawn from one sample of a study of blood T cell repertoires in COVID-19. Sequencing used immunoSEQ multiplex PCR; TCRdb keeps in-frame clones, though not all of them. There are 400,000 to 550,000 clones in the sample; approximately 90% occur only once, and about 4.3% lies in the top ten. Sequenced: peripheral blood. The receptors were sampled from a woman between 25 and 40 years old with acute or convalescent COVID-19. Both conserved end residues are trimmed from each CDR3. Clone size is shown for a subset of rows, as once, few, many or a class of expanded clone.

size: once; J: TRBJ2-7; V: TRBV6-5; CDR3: ASTRDRAGEQY
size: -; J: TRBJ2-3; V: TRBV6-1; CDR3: ASSFLGTGY
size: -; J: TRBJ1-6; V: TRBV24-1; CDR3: ATSAGYGNSPLH
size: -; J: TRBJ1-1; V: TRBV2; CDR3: ASSAGQGTNTEAF
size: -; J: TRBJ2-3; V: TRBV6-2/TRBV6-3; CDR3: ASSYRITTDTQY
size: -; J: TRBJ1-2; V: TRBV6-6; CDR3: ASSSPTNAGDGYT
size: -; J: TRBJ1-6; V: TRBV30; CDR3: AWSDGYSNSPLH
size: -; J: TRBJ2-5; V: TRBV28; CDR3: ASSPGQQETQY
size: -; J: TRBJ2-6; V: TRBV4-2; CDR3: ASSQAQGSGANVLT
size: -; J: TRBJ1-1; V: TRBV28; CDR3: ASSVFDRESEAF
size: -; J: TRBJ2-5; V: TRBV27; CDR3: ASSLYEGEETQY
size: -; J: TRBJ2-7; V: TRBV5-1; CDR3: ASSLAWAYEQY
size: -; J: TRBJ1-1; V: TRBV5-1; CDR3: ASRAAGSTEAF
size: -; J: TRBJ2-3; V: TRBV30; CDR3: AWSVNRGSGTDTQY
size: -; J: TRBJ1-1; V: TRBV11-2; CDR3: ASSPPGQGAQAF
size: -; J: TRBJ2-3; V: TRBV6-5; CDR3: ASSRRPSTDTQY
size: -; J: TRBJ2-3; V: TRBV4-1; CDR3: ASRATSGGTDTQY
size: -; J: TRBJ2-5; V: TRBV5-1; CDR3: ASSRLGETQY
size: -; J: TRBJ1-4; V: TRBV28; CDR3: ASRGTGTNEKLF
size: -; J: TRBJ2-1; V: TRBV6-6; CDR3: ASSRAAGGQGEQF
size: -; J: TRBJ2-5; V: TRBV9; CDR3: ASSMTVGRETQY
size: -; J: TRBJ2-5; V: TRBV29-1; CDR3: SVGGTGKETQY
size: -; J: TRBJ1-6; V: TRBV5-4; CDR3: ASSFERPPTNSPLH
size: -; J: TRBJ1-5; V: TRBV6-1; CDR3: ASSVVGQGPNQPQH
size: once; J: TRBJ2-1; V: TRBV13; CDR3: ASSRTSGGPEQF
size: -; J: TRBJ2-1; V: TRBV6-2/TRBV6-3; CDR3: ASSSHGSGGAYNEQF
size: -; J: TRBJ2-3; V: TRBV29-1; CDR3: SVLALNTQY
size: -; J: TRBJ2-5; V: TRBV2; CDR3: ASSENRLGSGEETQY
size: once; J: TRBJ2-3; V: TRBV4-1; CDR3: ASSQLAGGPDRLSQY
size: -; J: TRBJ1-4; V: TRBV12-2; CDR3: ASPYREPRVGEKLF
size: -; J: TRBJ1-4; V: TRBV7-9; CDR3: ASSLDRVGEKLF
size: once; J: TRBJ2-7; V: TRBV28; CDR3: ATQSGDRWDYEQY
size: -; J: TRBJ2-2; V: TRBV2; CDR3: ASSVAGGIGELF